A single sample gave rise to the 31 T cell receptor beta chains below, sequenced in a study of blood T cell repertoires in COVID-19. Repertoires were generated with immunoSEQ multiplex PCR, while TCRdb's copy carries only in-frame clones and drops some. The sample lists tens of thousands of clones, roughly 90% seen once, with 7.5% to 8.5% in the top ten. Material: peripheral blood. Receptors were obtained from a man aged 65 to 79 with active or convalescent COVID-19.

The chain's CDR3 is CASSLWGVEGSPEAFF. CDR3 nucleotide sequence: TGTGCCAGCAGCTTATGGGGGGTTGAGGGGAGCCCTGAAGCTTTCTTT. The genes are TRBV11-2 and TRBJ1-1; D possibly corresponds to TRBD1 (5 bases). With 2 bases removed from V and 6 bases from J, the gap between germline ends came to 19 bases. The CDR3 runs 16 residues. In germline, CDR1 is SGHAT, CDR2 FQNNGV.

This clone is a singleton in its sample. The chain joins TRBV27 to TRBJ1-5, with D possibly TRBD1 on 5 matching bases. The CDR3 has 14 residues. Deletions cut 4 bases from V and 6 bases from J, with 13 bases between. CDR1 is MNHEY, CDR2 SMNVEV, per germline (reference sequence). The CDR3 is CASSWGGPPQPQHF. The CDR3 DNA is TGTGCCAGCAGTTGGGGGGGACCTCCTCAGCCCCAGCATTTT.

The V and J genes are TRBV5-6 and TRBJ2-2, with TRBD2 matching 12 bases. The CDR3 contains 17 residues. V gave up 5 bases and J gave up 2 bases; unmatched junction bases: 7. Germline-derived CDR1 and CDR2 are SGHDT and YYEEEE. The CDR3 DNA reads TGTGCCAGCAGTTCGACTAGCGGGAGTTTTAACACCGGGGAGCTGTTTTTT. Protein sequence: CASSSTSGSFNTGELFF.

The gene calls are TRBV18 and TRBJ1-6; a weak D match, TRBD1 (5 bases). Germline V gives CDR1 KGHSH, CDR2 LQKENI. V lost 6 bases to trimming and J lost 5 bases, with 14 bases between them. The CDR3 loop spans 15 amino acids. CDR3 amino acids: CASSNRQPNNSPLHF. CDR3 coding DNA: TGTGCCAGCTCCAACCGACAGCCAAATAATTCACCCCTCCACTTT.

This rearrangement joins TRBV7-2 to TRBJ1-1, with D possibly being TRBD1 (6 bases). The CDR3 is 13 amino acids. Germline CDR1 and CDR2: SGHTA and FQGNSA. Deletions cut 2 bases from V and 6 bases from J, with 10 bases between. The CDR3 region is CASSLKGVAEAFF. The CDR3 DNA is TGTGCCAGCAGCTTAAAGGGGGTGGCTGAAGCTTTCTTT.

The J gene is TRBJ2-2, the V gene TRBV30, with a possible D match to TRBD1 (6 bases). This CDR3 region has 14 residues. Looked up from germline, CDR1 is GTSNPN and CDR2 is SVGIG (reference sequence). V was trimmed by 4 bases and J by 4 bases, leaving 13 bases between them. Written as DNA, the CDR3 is TGTGCCTGGAAGGGGGTACCCCTCACCGGGGAGCTGTTTTTT. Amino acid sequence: CAWKGVPLTGELFF.

CDR3 residues: CASSWGQAAGEQFF. The DNA for the CDR3 is TGTGCCAGCAGTTGGGGACAGGCCGCGGGTGAGCAGTTCTTC. The chain has TRBV6-5 and TRBJ2-1; 8 bases match TRBD1. J was trimmed by 9 bases and V by 4 bases; bases with no gene match: 8. Germline CDR1 MNHEY, CDR2 SVGAGI. The CDR3 is 14 amino acids.

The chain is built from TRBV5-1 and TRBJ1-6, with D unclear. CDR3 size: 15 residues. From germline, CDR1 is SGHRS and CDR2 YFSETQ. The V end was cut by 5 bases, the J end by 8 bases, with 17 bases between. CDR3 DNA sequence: TGCGCCAGCAGTTCCCCGGCGTTCGGGGATTCACCCCTCCACTTT. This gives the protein CASSSPAFGDSPLHF.

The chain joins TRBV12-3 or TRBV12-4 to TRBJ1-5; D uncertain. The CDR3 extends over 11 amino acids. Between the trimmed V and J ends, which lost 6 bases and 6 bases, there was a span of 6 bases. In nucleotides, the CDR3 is TGTGCCAGCAGCCTCTCTCAGCCCCAGCATTTT. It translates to CASSLSQPQHF.

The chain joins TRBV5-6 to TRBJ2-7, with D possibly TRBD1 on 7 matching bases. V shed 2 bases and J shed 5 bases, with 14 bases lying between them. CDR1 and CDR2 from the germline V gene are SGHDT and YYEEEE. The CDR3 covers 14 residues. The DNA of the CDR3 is TGTGCCAGCAGCTTTCCGACAGGGAGGAACGAGCAGTACGTC. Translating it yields CASSFPTGRNEQYV.

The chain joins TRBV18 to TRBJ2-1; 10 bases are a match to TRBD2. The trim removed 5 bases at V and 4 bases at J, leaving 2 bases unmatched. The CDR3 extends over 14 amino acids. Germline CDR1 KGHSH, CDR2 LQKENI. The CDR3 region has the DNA TGTGCCAGCTCATCTAGCGGGGGATACAATGAGCAGTTCTTC. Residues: CASSSSGGYNEQFF.

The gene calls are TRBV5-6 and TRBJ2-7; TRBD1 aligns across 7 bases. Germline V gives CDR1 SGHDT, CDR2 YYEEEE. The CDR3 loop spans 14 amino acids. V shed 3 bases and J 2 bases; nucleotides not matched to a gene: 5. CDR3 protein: CASSSGQDTYEQYV. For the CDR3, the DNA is TGTGCCAGCAGCTCCGGACAGGATACCTACGAGCAGTACGTC.

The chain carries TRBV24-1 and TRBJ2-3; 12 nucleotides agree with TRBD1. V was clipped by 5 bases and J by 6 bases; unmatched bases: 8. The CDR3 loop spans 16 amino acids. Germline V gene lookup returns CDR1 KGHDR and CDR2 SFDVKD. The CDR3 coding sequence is TGTGCCACCAGTGTAGACCGGGACAGGGGGCAGGATACGCAGTATTTT. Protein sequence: CATSVDRDRGQDTQYF.

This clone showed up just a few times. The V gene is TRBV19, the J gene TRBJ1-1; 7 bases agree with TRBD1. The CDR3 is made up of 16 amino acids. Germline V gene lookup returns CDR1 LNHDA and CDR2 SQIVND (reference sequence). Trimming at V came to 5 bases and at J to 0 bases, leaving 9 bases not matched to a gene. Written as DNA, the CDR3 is TGTGCCAGTAGTCCTTCACAGGGGACCATGAACACTGAAGCTTTCTTT. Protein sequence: CASSPSQGTMNTEAFF.

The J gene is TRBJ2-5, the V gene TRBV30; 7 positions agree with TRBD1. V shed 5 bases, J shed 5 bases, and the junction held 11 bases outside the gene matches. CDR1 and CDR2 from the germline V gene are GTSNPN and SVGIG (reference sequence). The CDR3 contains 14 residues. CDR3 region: CAWGVGTEVETQYF. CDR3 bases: TGTGCCTGGGGCGTCGGGACAGAGGTGGAGACCCAGTACTTC.

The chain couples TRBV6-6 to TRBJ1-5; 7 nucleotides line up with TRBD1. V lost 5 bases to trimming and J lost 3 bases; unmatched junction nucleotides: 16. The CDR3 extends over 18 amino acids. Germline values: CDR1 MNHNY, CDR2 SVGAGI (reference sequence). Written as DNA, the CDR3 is TGTGCCAGCAGTCCCATAGGGGACAGATCCAGCGCCAATCAGCCCCAGCATTTT. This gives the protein CASSPIGDRSSANQPQHF.

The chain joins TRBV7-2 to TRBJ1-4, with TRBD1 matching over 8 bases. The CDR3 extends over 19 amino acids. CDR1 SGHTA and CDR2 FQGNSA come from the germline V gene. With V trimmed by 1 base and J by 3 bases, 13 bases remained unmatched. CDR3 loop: CASSLDPGTGGGSNEKLFF. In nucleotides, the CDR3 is TGTGCCAGCAGCTTAGACCCAGGGACAGGAGGCGGTTCTAATGAAAAACTGTTTTTT.

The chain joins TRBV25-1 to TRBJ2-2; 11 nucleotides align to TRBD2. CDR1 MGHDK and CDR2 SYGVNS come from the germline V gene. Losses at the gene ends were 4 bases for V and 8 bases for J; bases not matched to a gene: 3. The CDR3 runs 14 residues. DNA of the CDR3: TGTGCCAGCAGTGTACTAGCGGGAGATGGGGAGCTGTTTTTT. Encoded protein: CASSVLAGDGELFF.

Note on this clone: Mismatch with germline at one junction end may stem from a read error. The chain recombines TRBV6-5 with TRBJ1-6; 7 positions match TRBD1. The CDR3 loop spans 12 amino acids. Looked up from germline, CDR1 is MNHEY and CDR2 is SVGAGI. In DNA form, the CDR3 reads TGTGCCAGCATTAAAGTAGTCGGACAGGCCAGTTTT. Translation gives CASIKVVGQASF.

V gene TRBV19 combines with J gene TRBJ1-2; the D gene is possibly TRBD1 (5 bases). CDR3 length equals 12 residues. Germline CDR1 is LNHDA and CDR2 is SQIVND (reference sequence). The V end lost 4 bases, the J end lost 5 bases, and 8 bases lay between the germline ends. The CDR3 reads CASSKDIYGYTF. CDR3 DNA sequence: TGTGCCAGTAGTAAGGACATTTATGGCTACACCTTC. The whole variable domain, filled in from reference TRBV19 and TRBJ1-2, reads DGGITQSPKYLFRKEGQNVTLSCEQNLNHDAMYWYRQDPGQGLRLIYYSQIVNDFQKGDIAEGYSVSREKKESFPLTVTSAQKNPTAFYLCASSKDIYGYTFGSGTRLTVV.

The CDR3 sequence is CASSYRGGSQPQHF. CDR3 bases: TGTGCCAGCAGTTACAGGGGAGGGAGTCAGCCCCAGCATTTT. V gene TRBV6-5 combines with J gene TRBJ1-5; D possibly corresponds to TRBD1 (5 bases). V gave up 2 bases and J gave up 6 bases, with 11 bases separating them. The CDR3 contains 14 residues. Germline V gives CDR1 MNHEY, CDR2 SVGAGI.

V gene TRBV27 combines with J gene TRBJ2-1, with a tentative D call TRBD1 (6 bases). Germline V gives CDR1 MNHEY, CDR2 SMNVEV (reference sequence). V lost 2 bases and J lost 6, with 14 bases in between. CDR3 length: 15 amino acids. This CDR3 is CASSLAAGVPNEQFF. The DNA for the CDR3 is TGTGCCAGCAGTTTAGCGGCAGGGGTTCCCAATGAGCAGTTCTTC.

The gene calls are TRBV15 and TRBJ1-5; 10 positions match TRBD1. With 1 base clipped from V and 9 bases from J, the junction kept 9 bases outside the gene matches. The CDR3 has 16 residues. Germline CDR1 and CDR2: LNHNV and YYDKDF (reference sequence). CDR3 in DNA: TGTGCCACCAGCAGAGGGGGACAGGGGAACTTCGTGCCCCAGCATTTT. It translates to CATSRGGQGNFVPQHF.

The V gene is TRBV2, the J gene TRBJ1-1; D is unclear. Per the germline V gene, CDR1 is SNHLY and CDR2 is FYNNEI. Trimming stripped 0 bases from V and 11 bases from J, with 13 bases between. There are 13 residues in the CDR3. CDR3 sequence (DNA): TGTGCCAGCAGTGAAGCTGGAGGGTGGAGGGCTTTCTTT. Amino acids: CASSEAGGWRAFF.

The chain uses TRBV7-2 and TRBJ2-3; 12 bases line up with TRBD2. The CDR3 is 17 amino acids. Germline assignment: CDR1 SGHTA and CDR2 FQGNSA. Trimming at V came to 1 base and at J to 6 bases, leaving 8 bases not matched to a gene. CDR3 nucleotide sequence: TGTGCCAGCAGCTTAGGGGCTAGCGGGGGGGGCAGGGATACGCAGTATTTT. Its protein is CASSLGASGGGRDTQYF.

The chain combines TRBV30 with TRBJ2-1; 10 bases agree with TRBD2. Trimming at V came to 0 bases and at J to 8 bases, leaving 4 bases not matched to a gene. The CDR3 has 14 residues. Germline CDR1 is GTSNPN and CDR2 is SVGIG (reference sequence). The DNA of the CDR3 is TGTGCCTGGAGTGTAGCGGGGGGGCCTCATGAGCAGTTCTTC. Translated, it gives CAWSVAGGPHEQFF.

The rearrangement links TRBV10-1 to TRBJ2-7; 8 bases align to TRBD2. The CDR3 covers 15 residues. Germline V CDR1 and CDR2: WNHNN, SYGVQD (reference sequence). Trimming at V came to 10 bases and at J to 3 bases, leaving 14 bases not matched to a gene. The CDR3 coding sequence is TGCGCCAAACTGAATTCAGCGGGAGACGGCTACGAGCAGTACGTC. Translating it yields CAKLNSAGDGYEQYV.

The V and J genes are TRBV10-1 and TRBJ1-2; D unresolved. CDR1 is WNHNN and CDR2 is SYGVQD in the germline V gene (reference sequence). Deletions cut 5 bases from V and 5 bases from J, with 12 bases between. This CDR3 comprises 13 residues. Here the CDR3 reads CASSSDGGYGYTF. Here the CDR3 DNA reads TGCGCCAGCAGTTCCGACGGAGGATATGGCTACACCTTC.

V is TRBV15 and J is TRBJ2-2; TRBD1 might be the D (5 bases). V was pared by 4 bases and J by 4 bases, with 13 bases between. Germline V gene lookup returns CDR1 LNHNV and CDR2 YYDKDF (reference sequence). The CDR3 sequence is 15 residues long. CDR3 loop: CATSMGRASTGELFF. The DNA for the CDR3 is TGTGCCACCAGCATGGGCAGGGCTTCCACCGGGGAGCTGTTTTTT. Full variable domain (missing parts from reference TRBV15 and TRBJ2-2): DAMVIQNPRYQVTQFGKPVTLSCSQTLNHNVMYWYQQKSSQAPKLLFHYYDKDFNNEADTPDNFQSRRPNTSFCFLDIRSPGLGDTAMYLCATSMGRASTGELFFGEGSRLTVL.

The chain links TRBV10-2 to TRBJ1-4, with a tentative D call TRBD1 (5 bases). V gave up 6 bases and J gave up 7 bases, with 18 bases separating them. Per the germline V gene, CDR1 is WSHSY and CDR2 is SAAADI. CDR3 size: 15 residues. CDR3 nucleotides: TGCGCCAGCAGCGCCAGCGGGACCGCAACTGAAAAACTGTTTTTT. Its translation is CASSASGTATEKLFF.

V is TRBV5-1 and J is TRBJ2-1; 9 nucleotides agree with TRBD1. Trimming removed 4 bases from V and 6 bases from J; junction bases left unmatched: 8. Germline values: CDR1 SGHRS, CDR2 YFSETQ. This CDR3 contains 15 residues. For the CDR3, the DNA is TGCGCCAGCAGCCCGGCGGGACAGGGCCGCAATGAGCAGTTCTTC. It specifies CASSPAGQGRNEQFF.